A single sample gave rise to the 3 T cell receptor beta chains below, sequenced in a study of T cells in Graves' hyperthyroidism and ophthalmopathy. Amplification of TCR beta CDR3 regions used RNA as the template. The HTBI primer set was used in a first-round RT-PCR of the TCR CDR3. One entry per CDR3 protein results from TCRdb running MiXCR on the multiplex PCR reads. This table holds under 650,000 distinct CDR3 sequences, roughly 15% found once. The sample consisted of blood. The receptor set was obtained from a woman between 25 and 40 years old with Graves' hyperthyroidism.

CDR3 sequence: CASSFRDRGRTDTQYF. The CDR3 region has the DNA TGTGCCAGCAGCTTCCGGGACAGGGGAAGGACAGATACGCAGTATTTT. The gene calls are TRBV7-9 and TRBJ2-3; the match to TRBD1 covers 10 bases. CDR3 length equals 16 residues. Per germline, CDR1 SEHNR and CDR2 FQNEAQ (reference sequence). V shed 3 bases, J shed 3 bases, and the junction held 6 bases outside the gene matches.

This clonotype appeared a few times. The chain is built from TRBV2 and TRBJ2-2; TRBD2 matches at 9 bases. CDR3 length: 15 residues. The V gene's germline CDR1 is SNHLY and CDR2 FYNNEI. The V gene end was trimmed by 7 bases and the J gene end by 4 bases; junction bases not matched to a gene: 7. The CDR3 is CASMGVAGATGELFF. The CDR3 bases are TGTGCCAGCATGGGGGTAGCGGGAGCCACCGGGGAGCTGTTTTTT.

This clonotype was picked up many times. The chain is built from TRBV6-2 or TRBV6-3 and TRBJ2-3; 9 positions match TRBD2. With 7 bases clipped from V and 4 bases from J, the junction kept 12 bases outside the gene matches. Germline V gene lookup returns CDR1 MNHEY and CDR2 SVGEGT. This CDR3 comprises 16 residues. CDR3 in amino acids: CASTPLAGRRADTQYF. DNA of the CDR3: TGTGCCAGCACCCCCCTAGCGGGGAGAAGAGCAGATACGCAGTATTTT.